The clone carrying this TCR beta chain showed up many times. These data are taken from a study of Graves' ophthalmopathy and Graves' hyperthyroidism. V lost 9 bases, J lost 3 bases, and 15 bases lay in between. The CDR3 totals 14 residues. Germline V gene data show CDR1 as MNHEY and CDR2 as SVGEGT. In this cohort's terms, stable hyperthyroidism meant no ophthalmopathy by 18 months of follow-up. The authors enrolled newly diagnosed hyperthyroidism patients aged 18 to 65 with under 2 months' duration. The diagnosis combined clinical symptoms, thyroxine, TRAb, thyroid ultrasound and orbital computed tomography scans. Researchers took RNA transcripts and amplified TCR beta CDR3 regions from them. First-round RT-PCR with HTBI primers preceded a second-round multiplex PCR. Each CDR3 protein is one row after TCRdb ran MiXCR on the multiplex PCR reads. The repertoire holds hundreds of thousands of distinct CDR3 sequences, about 24% seen once, with approximately 7% in the top ten.

The sample comprised peripheral blood. The sequence was collected from a woman between 18 and 30 years old with stable Graves' hyperthyroidism. Some clones in this sample may be carry-over from other donors' samples. This chain connects TRBV6-2 or TRBV6-3 to TRBJ1-5, with D perhaps TRBD1 (6 bases). This chain's CDR3 is CASSQQGDNQPQHF. The CDR3, as DNA: TGTGCCAGTTCCCAACAGGGAGACAATCAGCCCCAGCATTTT.